These T cell receptor beta chains were read from a single sample in a study of T cells in Graves' hyperthyroidism and ophthalmopathy. A single record per CDR3 protein comes from TCRdb applying MiXCR to the multiplex PCR reads. Of hundreds of thousands of distinct CDR3 sequences in the sample, 14% were seen once. The sequenced sample was blood. These receptors were taken from a woman aged 18 to 35 with Graves' hyperthyroidism. Both conserved end residues are trimmed from each CDR3. A D gene is named only where the DNA matches it firmly. Part of the rows lack a size; the others show once, few, many or a class for expanded clones.

j_call: TRBJ2-7
clone_size: few
d_call: .
v_call: TRBV4-1
cdr3_aa: ASSPSPAGPTYEQY

j_call: TRBJ2-7
clone_size: .
d_call: .
v_call: TRBV4-3
cdr3_aa: ASSQERGAYEQY

j_call: TRBJ1-6
clone_size: many
d_call: .
v_call: TRBV11-1
cdr3_aa: ASSLGVRERNSPLH

j_call: TRBJ2-1
clone_size: many
d_call: TRBD2
v_call: TRBV7-2
cdr3_aa: ASSLGSGAGNEQF

j_call: TRBJ2-7
clone_size: .
d_call: TRBD1
v_call: TRBV12-5
cdr3_aa: ASARDRGPYEQY

j_call: TRBJ2-3
clone_size: many
d_call: TRBD2
v_call: TRBV12-3/TRBV12-4
cdr3_aa: ASSSASGRGGTPDTQY

j_call: TRBJ2-7
clone_size: .
d_call: .
v_call: TRBV2
cdr3_aa: ASTLRGPSYEQY

j_call: TRBJ2-7
clone_size: .
d_call: .
v_call: TRBV5-1
cdr3_aa: ASSPGGESYEQY

j_call: TRBJ1-5
clone_size: few
d_call: TRBD1
v_call: TRBV6-2/TRBV6-3
cdr3_aa: ASSYSRIVDRGFLSNQPQH

j_call: TRBJ2-1
clone_size: few
d_call: TRBD2
v_call: TRBV6-1
cdr3_aa: ASSPRTSAGNEQF

j_call: TRBJ2-7
clone_size: many
d_call: TRBD2
v_call: TRBV2
cdr3_aa: ASRIPDRLAVSSYEQY

j_call: TRBJ2-4
clone_size: few
d_call: .
v_call: TRBV6-1
cdr3_aa: ASSEALQTGRNIQY

j_call: TRBJ2-7
clone_size: many
d_call: .
v_call: TRBV10-3
cdr3_aa: AISESYGRVGEQY

j_call: TRBJ1-1
clone_size: many
d_call: .
v_call: TRBV6-5
cdr3_aa: ASSYGRNTEAF

j_call: TRBJ2-1
clone_size: .
d_call: TRBD2
v_call: TRBV7-3
cdr3_aa: ASSLKLAGLNEQF

j_call: TRBJ1-1
clone_size: many
d_call: .
v_call: TRBV9
cdr3_aa: ASSVGGHLNTEAF

j_call: TRBJ2-2
clone_size: few
d_call: TRBD1
v_call: TRBV3-1
cdr3_aa: ASSQWGQSTGELF

j_call: TRBJ1-2
clone_size: many
d_call: TRBD1
v_call: TRBV7-2
cdr3_aa: ASRRTGGVYGYT

j_call: TRBJ2-3
clone_size: many
d_call: .
v_call: TRBV5-4
cdr3_aa: ASSELDTQY

j_call: TRBJ1-5
clone_size: .
d_call: .
v_call: TRBV2
cdr3_aa: ASSGDSYSNQPQH

j_call: TRBJ2-1
clone_size: few
d_call: .
v_call: TRBV20-1
cdr3_aa: SGVPNYNEQF

j_call: TRBJ2-1
clone_size: many
d_call: .
v_call: TRBV5-5
cdr3_aa: ASTISNEQF

j_call: TRBJ2-1
clone_size: .
d_call: TRBD2
v_call: TRBV28
cdr3_aa: ASNRLAGANEQF

j_call: TRBJ2-5
clone_size: few
d_call: TRBD2
v_call: TRBV5-1
cdr3_aa: ASWTSGSSETQY

j_call: TRBJ1-5
clone_size: many
d_call: .
v_call: TRBV3-1
cdr3_aa: ASSQDSGPANQPQH

j_call: TRBJ1-1
clone_size: few
d_call: .
v_call: TRBV7-9
cdr3_aa: ASSLLLGPEGTEAF

j_call: TRBJ2-7
clone_size: few
d_call: TRBD2
v_call: TRBV30
cdr3_aa: AWSLRWGLAGYEQY

j_call: TRBJ2-3
clone_size: many
d_call: .
v_call: TRBV7-9
cdr3_aa: ASSSLEGADRTDTQY

j_call: TRBJ1-5
clone_size: .
d_call: TRBD1
v_call: TRBV30
cdr3_aa: AWSVRGGGLSNQPQH

j_call: TRBJ2-7
clone_size: few
d_call: TRBD1
v_call: TRBV15
cdr3_aa: ATSRGGGSAYEQY

j_call: TRBJ2-3
clone_size: many
d_call: TRBD2
v_call: TRBV20-1
cdr3_aa: SARDPSGKGTDTQY

j_call: TRBJ2-7
clone_size: few
d_call: TRBD2
v_call: TRBV5-1
cdr3_aa: ASSKGTSGRESYEQY

j_call: .
clone_size: .
d_call: .
v_call: TRBV6-2/TRBV6-3
cdr3_aa: ASNNLPGLTPYNEQY

j_call: TRBJ2-3
clone_size: .
d_call: .
v_call: TRBV6-5
cdr3_aa: ASSYVAGTDTQY

j_call: TRBJ1-1
clone_size: many
d_call: .
v_call: TRBV24-1
cdr3_aa: ATSPLTENTEAF

j_call: TRBJ1-1
clone_size: many
d_call: .
v_call: TRBV6-1
cdr3_aa: ASRLTAMNTEAF

j_call: TRBJ2-1
clone_size: .
d_call: TRBD2
v_call: TRBV9
cdr3_aa: ASSDSGRAVPEDEQF

j_call: TRBJ2-7
clone_size: many
d_call: TRBD1
v_call: TRBV27
cdr3_aa: ASSKDRVGYEQY

j_call: TRBJ1-2
clone_size: .
d_call: .
v_call: TRBV12-3/TRBV12-4
cdr3_aa: ASSQQGLVGYT

j_call: TRBJ1-2
clone_size: few
d_call: TRBD1
v_call: TRBV30
cdr3_aa: AWSEGRGSGYT

j_call: TRBJ1-1
clone_size: .
d_call: .
v_call: TRBV9
cdr3_aa: ASSPNGGKAF

j_call: TRBJ2-7
clone_size: .
d_call: TRBD1
v_call: TRBV29-1
cdr3_aa: SGRTGTTSGEQY

j_call: TRBJ2-3
clone_size: many
d_call: TRBD1
v_call: TRBV12-3/TRBV12-4
cdr3_aa: ASTPVPGQSTDTQY

j_call: TRBJ2-1
clone_size: many
d_call: TRBD2
v_call: TRBV7-9
cdr3_aa: ASSLGAGGLNEQF

j_call: TRBJ2-7
clone_size: .
d_call: TRBD1
v_call: TRBV6-1
cdr3_aa: ASSTGVFYEQY